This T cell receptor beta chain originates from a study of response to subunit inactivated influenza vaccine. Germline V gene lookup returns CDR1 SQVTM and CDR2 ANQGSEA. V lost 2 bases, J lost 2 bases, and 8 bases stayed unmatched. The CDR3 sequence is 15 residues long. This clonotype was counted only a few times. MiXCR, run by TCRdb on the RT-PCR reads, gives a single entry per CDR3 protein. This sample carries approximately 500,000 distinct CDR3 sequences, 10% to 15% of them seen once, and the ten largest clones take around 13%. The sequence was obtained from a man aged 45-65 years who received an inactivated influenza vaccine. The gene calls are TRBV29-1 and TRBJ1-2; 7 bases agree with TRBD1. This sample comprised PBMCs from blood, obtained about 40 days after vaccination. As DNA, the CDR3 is TGCAGCGTTGAACGGGGGGGCAGGGGGAACTATGGCTACACCTTC. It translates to CSVERGGRGNYGYTF.